The clone carrying this T cell receptor (beta chain) was recorded many times. Its antigen is not known. Trimming took 2 bases from V and 5 from J, leaving 10 bases between them. Germline V lookup: CDR1 SGHTA, CDR2 FQGNSA. This CDR3 contains 14 residues. The data derive from a study of CD8+CD57+ T cells in acquired aplastic anemia. Across the whole study: Sorted CD4+ plus CD8+ cells gave DNA averaging around 3 ug. Healthy donor CD4+ samples were sequenced to a depth that averaged roughly 10 million reads. Study conclusions and caveats: CD8+ Simpson's diversity showed no significant patient-control difference. The study identified roughly 29 CD8+ CDR3 sequences shared by patients and controls.

It was genomic DNA that served as the template for profiling TCR beta VDJ and CDR3. TCRdb passed the reads through MiXCR, listing each CDR3 protein once. The table has under 200,000 distinct CDR3 sequences, approximately 40% seen once. J is TRBJ1-5 and V is TRBV7-2, with no clear D. The specimen sequenced was sorted CD4+, CD8+, or CD8+CD57+ T cells (not recorded which) from PBMCs. The receptor was derived from a human donor in good health. CDR3 bases: TGTGCCAGCAGCTTATTAGGTCGACATCAGCCCCAGCATTTT. It is translated as CASSLLGRHQPQHF.